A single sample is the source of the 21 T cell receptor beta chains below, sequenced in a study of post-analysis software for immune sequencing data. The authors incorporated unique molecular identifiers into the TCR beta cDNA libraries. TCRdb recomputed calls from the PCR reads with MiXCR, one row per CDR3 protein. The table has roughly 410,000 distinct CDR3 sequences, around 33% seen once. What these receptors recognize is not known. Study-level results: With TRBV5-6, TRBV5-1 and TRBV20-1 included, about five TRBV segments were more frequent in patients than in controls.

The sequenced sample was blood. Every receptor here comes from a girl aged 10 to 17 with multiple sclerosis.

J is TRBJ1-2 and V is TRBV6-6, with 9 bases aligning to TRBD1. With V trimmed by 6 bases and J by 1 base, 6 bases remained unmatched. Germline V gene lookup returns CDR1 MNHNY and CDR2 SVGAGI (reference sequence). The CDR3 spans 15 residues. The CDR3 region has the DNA TGTGCCAGCAGGGCAACGGACAGGGGTAACTATGGCTACACCTTC. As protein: CASRATDRGNYGYTF.

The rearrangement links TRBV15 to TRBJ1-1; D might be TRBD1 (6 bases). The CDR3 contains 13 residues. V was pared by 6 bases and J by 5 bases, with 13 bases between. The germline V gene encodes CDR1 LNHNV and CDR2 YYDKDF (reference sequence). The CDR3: CATRDSLRTEAFF. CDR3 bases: TGTGCCACCAGGGACAGCCTCAGGACTGAAGCTTTCTTT.

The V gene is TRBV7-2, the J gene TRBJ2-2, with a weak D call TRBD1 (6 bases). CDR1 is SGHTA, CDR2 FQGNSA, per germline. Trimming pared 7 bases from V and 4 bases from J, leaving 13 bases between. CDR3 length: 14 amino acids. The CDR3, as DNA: TGTGCCAGCAACTCTCTAGGGGGCACCGGGGAGCTGTTTTTT. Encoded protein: CASNSLGGTGELFF. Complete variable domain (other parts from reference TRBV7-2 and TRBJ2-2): GAGVSQSPSNKVTEKGKDVELRCDPISGHTALYWYRQSLGQGLEFLIYFQGNSAPDKSGLPSDRFSAERTGGSVSTLTIQRTQQEDSAVYLCASNSLGGTGELFFGEGSRLTVL.

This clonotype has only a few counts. In DNA, the CDR3 is TGCGCCAGCAGCCAAGTGGGGCAGCGCGGGGAGCTCCAAGAGACCCAGTACTTC. Translated, it gives CASSQVGQRGELQETQYF. The chain carries TRBV4-1 and TRBJ2-5, with D perhaps TRBD2 (6 bases). The CDR3 consists of 18 residues. V was clipped by 1 base and J by 1 base, with 19 bases between them. Germline V gene lookup returns CDR1 MGHRA and CDR2 YSYEKL.

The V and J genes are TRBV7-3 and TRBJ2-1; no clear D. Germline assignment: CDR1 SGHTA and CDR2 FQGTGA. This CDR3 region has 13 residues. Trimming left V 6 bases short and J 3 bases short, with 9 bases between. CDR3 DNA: TGTGCCAGCAGTTCCGTCCTCTACAATGAGCAGTTCTTC. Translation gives CASSSVLYNEQFF.

CDR3 nucleotides: TGCGCCAGCTGTCGGACAGGGGGCCGAAACGAGCAGTACTTC. The encoded protein is CASCRTGGRNEQYF. The V call is TRBV5-1, the J call TRBJ2-4; 11 bases map to TRBD1. The closer fit of TRBJ2-7 to the DNA end suggests the J call may be wrong. The CDR3 loop spans 14 amino acids. Germline loops: CDR1 SGHRS, CDR2 YFSETQ.

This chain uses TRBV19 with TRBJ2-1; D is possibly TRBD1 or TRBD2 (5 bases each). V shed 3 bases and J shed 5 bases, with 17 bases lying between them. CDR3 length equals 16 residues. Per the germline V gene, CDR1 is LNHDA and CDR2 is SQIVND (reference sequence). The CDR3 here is CASSIRGDLTNNEQFF. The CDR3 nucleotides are TGTGCCAGTAGTATTCGAGGGGACCTCACTAACAATGAGCAGTTCTTC.

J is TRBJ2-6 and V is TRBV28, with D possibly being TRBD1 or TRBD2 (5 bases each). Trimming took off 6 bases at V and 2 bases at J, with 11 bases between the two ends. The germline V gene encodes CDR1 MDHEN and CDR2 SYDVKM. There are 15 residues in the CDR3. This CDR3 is CASRLAGTGANVLTF. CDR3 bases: TGTGCCAGCAGGCTAGCAGGGACTGGGGCCAACGTCCTGACTTTC.

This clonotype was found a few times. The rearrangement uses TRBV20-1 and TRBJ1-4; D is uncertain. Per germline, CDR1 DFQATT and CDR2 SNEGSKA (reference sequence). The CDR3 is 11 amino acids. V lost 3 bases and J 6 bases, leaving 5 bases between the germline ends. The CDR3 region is CSASHYEKLFF. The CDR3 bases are TGCAGTGCTAGCCACTATGAAAAACTGTTTTTT.

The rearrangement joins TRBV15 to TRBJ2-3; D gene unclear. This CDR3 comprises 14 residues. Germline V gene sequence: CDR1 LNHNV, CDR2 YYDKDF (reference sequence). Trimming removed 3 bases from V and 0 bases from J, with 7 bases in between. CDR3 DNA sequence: TGTGCCACCAGCAGCGAATCTAGCACAGATACGCAGTATTTT. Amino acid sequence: CATSSESSTDTQYF.

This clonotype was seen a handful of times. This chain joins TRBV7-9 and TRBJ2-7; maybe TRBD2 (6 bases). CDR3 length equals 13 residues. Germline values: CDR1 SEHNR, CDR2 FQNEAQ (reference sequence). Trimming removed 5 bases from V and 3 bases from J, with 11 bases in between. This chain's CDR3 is CASSAGPFYEQYF. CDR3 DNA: TGTGCCAGCAGCGCGGGACCCTTCTACGAGCAGTACTTC. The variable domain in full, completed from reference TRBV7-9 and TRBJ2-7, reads DTGVSQNPRHKITKRGQNVTFRCDPISEHNRLYWYRQTLGQGPEFLTYFQNEAQLEKSRLLSDRFSAERPKGSFSTLEIQRTEQGDSAMYLCASSAGPFYEQYFGPGTRLTVT.

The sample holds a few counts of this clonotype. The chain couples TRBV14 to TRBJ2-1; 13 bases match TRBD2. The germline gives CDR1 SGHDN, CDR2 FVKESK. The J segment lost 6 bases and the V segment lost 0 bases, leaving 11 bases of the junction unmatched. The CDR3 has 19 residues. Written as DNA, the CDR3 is TGTGCCAGCAGCCAAGATAAGGGACTAGCGGGGACTTTCCTCAATGAGCAGTTCTTC. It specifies CASSQDKGLAGTFLNEQFF.

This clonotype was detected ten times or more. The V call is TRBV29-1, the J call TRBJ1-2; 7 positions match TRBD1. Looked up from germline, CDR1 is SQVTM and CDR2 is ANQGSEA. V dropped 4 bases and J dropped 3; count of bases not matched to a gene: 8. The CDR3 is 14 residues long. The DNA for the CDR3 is TGCAGCGTTGCGGGCTTAGACAGGGACTATGGCTACACCTTC. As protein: CSVAGLDRDYGYTF.

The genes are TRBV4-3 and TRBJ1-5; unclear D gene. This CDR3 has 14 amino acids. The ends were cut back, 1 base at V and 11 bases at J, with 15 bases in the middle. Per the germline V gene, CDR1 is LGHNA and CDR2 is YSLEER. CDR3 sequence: CASSQVRTSQAQHF. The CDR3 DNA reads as TGCGCCAGCAGCCAAGTCCGGACTTCCCAGGCCCAGCATTTT.

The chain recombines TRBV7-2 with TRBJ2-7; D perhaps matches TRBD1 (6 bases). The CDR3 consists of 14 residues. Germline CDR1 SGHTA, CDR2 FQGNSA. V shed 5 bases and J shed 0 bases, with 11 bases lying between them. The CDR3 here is CASSRTGFSYEQYF. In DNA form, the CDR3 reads TGTGCCAGCAGCCGCACAGGGTTCTCCTACGAGCAGTACTTC. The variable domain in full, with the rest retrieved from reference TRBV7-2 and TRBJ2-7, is GAGVSQSPSNKVTEKGKDVELRCDPISGHTALYWYRQSLGQGLEFLIYFQGNSAPDKSGLPSDRFSAERTGGSVSTLTIQRTQQEDSAVYLCASSRTGFSYEQYFGPGTRLTVT.

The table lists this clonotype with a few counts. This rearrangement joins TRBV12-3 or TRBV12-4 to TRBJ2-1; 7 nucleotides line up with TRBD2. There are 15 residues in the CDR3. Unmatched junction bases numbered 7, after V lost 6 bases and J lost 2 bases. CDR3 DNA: TGTGCCAGCAGACCTAGCGGATCCCCCTACAATGAGCAGTTCTTC. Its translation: CASRPSGSPYNEQFF.

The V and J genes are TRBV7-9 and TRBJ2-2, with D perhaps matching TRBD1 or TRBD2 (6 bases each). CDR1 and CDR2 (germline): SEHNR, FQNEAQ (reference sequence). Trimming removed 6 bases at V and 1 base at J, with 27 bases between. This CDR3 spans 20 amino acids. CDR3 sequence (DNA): TGTGCCAGCAGGACCAAGGACCGGGGGTCCAAGGGGGTGAACACCGGGGAGCTGTTTTTT. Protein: CASRTKDRGSKGVNTGELFF.

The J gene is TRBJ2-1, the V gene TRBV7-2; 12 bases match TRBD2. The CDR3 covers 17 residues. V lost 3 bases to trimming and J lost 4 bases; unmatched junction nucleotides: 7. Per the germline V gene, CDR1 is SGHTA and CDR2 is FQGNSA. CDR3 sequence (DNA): TGTGCCAGCAGCTTCAAACTAGCGGGGGGCTTTTACAATGAGCAGTTCTTC. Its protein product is CASSFKLAGGFYNEQFF.

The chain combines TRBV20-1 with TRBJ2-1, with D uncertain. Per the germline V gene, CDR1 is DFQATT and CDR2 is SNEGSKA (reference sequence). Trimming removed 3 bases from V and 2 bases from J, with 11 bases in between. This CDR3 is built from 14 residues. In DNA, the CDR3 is TGCAGTGCTAGCCTCGGCGGCACCTACAATGAGCAGTTCTTC. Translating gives CSASLGGTYNEQFF.

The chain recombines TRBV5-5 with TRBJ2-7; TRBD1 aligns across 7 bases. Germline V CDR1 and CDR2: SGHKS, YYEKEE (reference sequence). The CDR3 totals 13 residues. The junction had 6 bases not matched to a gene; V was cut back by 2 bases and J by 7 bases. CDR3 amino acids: CASSFARGREQYF. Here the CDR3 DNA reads TGTGCCAGCAGCTTCGCCAGGGGGAGAGAGCAGTACTTC.

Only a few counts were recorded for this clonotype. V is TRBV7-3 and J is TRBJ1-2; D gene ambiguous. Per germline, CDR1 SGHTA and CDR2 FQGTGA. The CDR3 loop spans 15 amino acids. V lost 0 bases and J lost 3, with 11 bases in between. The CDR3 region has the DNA TGTGCCAGCAGCTTAACGGATGCCAGTCACTATGGCTACACCTTC. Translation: CASSLTDASHYGYTF.